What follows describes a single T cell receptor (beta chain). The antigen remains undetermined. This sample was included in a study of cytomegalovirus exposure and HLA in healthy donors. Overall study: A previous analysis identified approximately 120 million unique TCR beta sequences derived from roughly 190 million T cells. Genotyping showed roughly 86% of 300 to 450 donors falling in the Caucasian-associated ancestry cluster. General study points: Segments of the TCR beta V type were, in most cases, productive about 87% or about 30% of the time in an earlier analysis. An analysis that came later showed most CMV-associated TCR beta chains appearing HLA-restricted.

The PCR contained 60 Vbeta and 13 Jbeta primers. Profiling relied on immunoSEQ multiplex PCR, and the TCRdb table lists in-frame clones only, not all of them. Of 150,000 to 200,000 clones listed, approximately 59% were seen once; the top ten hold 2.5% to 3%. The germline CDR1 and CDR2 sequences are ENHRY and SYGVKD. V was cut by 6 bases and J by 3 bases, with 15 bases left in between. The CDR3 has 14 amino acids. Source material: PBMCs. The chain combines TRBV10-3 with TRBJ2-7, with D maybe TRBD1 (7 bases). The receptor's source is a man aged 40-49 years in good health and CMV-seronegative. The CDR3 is CAISASQGGYEQYF. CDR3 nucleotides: TGTGCCATCAGCGCCAGCCAGGGGGGCTACGAGCAGTACTTC.